These T cell receptor beta chains were read from a single sample in a study of graft-versus-host responses after intestinal transplantation. TCRdb's table, derived via immunoSEQ multiplex PCR, lists solely in-frame clones and lacks some. Among approximately 86,000 clones listed, approximately 90% were seen once. No antigen has been assigned to these receptors. The starting material was unstimulated CD8+ T cells sorted from spleen or lymph node cells, obtained before transplant. The receptors were sampled from a human donor who was the organ donor for an intestinal transplant. The CDR3 runs from the conserved cysteine through the conserved F or W. A D gene is named only where the DNA matches it firmly. Some rows have no size entry. The others give once, few or many, or a class for an expanded clone.

TGTGCCAGCAGTTCTCCTTATCTGCGGGGGCCTGGGTACGAGCAGTACTTC | CASSSPYLRGPGYEQYF | TRBV5-6 | 17 | . | TRBJ2-7 | .
TGTGCCAGCAGCTTAGTAGGGCCCCTCGGGCTAGCGGGGGAGTCACAAGAGACCCAGTACTTC | CASSLVGPLGLAGESQETQYF | TRBV7-8 | 21 | . | TRBJ2-5 | TRBD2
TGTGCCAGCAGCCCCCGGGGGGGACTAGCGGGGGACGAGCAGTTCTTC | CASSPRGGLAGDEQFF | TRBV9 | 16 | once | TRBJ2-1 | TRBD2
TGTGCCACCAGCGGTCTAGCGGGGGTAGAGACCCAGTACTTC | CATSGLAGVETQYF | TRBV15 | 14 | . | TRBJ2-5 | TRBD2
TGTGCCAGCAGCCAGGACGGGACAGTTATGAACACCGGGGAGCTGTTTTTT | CASSQDGTVMNTGELFF | TRBV4-2 | 17 | . | TRBJ2-2 | TRBD1
TGTGCCAGCAGTTTAAGGGCAGGGGCATGGGAGCAGTACTTC | CASSLRAGAWEQYF | TRBV27 | 14 | . | TRBJ2-7 | .
TGTGCCAGTAGTTACCGGGCCGTCCAGGGCGAGCAGTACTTC | CASSYRAVQGEQYF | TRBV19 | 14 | . | TRBJ2-7 | .
TGCGCCAGCAGCTTGGTGGGACAGTCCTACGAGCAGTACTTC | CASSLVGQSYEQYF | TRBV5-1 | 14 | . | TRBJ2-7 | TRBD1
TGTGCCAGCAGCCCCCTGCCCACCGGGACAGTGCTCGATCAGCCCCAGCATTTT | CASSPLPTGTVLDQPQHF | TRBV7-6 | 18 | . | TRBJ1-5 | TRBD1
TGTGCCAGTAGTAAATATGACAGTCCAGCCTACGAGCAGTACTTC | CASSKYDSPAYEQYF | TRBV19 | 15 | . | TRBJ2-7 | .
TGTGCCAGCTCATCCGGGACATACCGTACCTACGAGCAGTACTTC | CASSSGTYRTYEQYF | TRBV18 | 15 | . | TRBJ2-7 | .
TGTGCCAGCAGTTTCAGGTCAGGGGAACAGCCCCAGCATTTT | CASSFRSGEQPQHF | TRBV28 | 14 | . | TRBJ1-5 | .
TGTGCCAGCAAAAGGGACAGTGACCAAGAGACCCAGTACTTC | CASKRDSDQETQYF | TRBV5-4 | 14 | . | TRBJ2-5 | TRBD1
TGTGCCACCAGCAGAGATCGGGGGAGTGGAAACTATGGCTACACCTTC | CATSRDRGSGNYGYTF | TRBV15 | 16 | once | TRBJ1-2 | .
TGTGCCAGCGTGGGGGGGGTAGCGGGGGCAGATACGCAGTATTTT | CASVGGVAGADTQYF | TRBV2 | 15 | . | TRBJ2-3 | TRBD2
TGTGCCAGCAGCCCCAAACGTACGGCAGGGAACGAGCAGTACTTC | CASSPKRTAGNEQYF | TRBV7-9 | 15 | . | TRBJ2-7 | .
TGCGCCAGCAGCCAACACCCCGGGGGTAGCGGGGGCCCAGATACGCAGTATTTT | CASSQHPGGSGGPDTQYF | TRBV4-3 | 18 | . | TRBJ2-3 | TRBD2
TGTGCCAGCAGCCGTACCGGGACAGACTACTACTATGGCTACACCTTC | CASSRTGTDYYYGYTF | TRBV28 | 16 | . | TRBJ1-2 | TRBD1
TGTGCCAGCAGCTTAATCGGTAGCGGGGGCCAAGAGACCCAGTACTTC | CASSLIGSGGQETQYF | TRBV7-6 | 16 | few | TRBJ2-5 | TRBD2
TGTGCCAGCAGCTTAGATCTGACAGGGAGAAGGTGGGATACGCAGTATTTT | CASSLDLTGRRWDTQYF | TRBV7-9 | 17 | . | TRBJ2-3 | TRBD1
TGTGCCAGCAGTTTTGTCAGGGCTCTCACAGATACGCAGTATTTT | CASSFVRALTDTQYF | TRBV28 | 15 | . | TRBJ2-3 | .
TGTGCCAGCAGCTTGAGGACAAAGACCGGCGGCTACACCTTC | CASSLRTKTGGYTF | TRBV5-8 | 14 | . | TRBJ1-2 | .
TGTGCCAGCAGTACCCTCGAGGCTGGTCCGAACACCGGGGAGCTGTTTTTT | CASSTLEAGPNTGELFF | TRBV27 | 17 | . | TRBJ2-2 | .
TGTGCCAGCAGTTTGAATGGGATATATGGCCCCCGGGACAGGGGGTCACCCCTCCACTTT | CASSLNGIYGPRDRGSPLHF | TRBV28 | 20 | . | TRBJ1-6 | TRBD1
TGTGCCAGCAGTCTCTGGGGGGGGGCAAGCAATCAGCCCCAGCATTTT | CASSLWGGASNQPQHF | TRBV27 | 16 | . | TRBJ1-5 | .
TGTGCCAGCAGCTCGGATGAGCGGGGGGGCGGTGATACGCAGTATTTT | CASSSDERGGGDTQYF | TRBV5-6 | 16 | . | TRBJ2-3 | TRBD2
TGCGCCAGCAGCCAAGCGGTCGGGAGCAATCAGCCCCAGCATTTT | CASSQAVGSNQPQHF | TRBV4-1 | 15 | . | TRBJ1-5 | .
TGTGCCAGTAGTATGTCTTCTGGGGCACCCTACGAGCAGTACTTC | CASSMSSGAPYEQYF | TRBV19 | 15 | . | TRBJ2-7 | .
TGTGCCAGCAGCTTAGAGGGGCATAATTCACCCCTCCACTTT | CASSLEGHNSPLHF | TRBV13 | 14 | . | TRBJ1-6 | .
TGTGCCAGCAGCGGTCGGACAGGTCTGGCTGGAAACACCATATATTTT | CASSGRTGLAGNTIYF | TRBV7-9 | 16 | few | TRBJ1-3 | TRBD1
TGTGCCAGCAGCCGTCGGACTAGCGGGGGTTACAATGAGCAGTTCTTC | CASSRRTSGGYNEQFF | TRBV4-2 | 16 | . | TRBJ2-1 | TRBD2
TGCAGCGTTGTAGCGGACGACAATGAGCAGTTCTTC | CSVVADDNEQFF | TRBV29-1 | 12 | . | TRBJ2-1 | .
TGTGCCAGCAGAAACAGTAACACCATATATTTT | CASRNSNTIYF | TRBV11-2 | 11 | . | TRBJ1-3 | .
TGTGCCAGCAGTTTAGACGGACTTAACTATGGCTACACCTTC | CASSLDGLNYGYTF | TRBV27 | 14 | . | TRBJ1-2 | .
TGTGCCAGCAGCTCCACAGGGGACCCGTACAATGAGCAGTTCTTC | CASSSTGDPYNEQFF | TRBV7-9 | 15 | . | TRBJ2-1 | TRBD1
TGCGCCAGCAGCCAAGATCCTCGGGACAGGGGGCGCGGCACTGAAGCTTTCTTT | CASSQDPRDRGRGTEAFF | TRBV4-3 | 18 | . | TRBJ1-1 | TRBD1
TGTGCCAGCAGCTCCTACTCCTACAATGAGCAGTTCTTC | CASSSYSYNEQFF | TRBV5-6 | 13 | . | TRBJ2-1 | .
TGTGCCAGCAGTTTATCACAGCCATACGAGCAGTACTTC | CASSLSQPYEQYF | TRBV27 | 13 | . | TRBJ2-7 | .
TGTGCCAGCAGCTTGGGAGCGGGGGGCCCCAATGAGCAGTTCTTC | CASSLGAGGPNEQFF | TRBV5-6 | 15 | . | TRBJ2-1 | TRBD2
TGTGCCAGCAGCCTCCTAGCGGGGTACACAGATACGCAGTATTTT | CASSLLAGYTDTQYF | TRBV7-3 | 15 | . | TRBJ2-3 | TRBD2
TGTGCCAGCAGCCGCGTGGCGGGGGGCCGAAGGGAGCAGTACTTC | CASSRVAGGRREQYF | TRBV11-2 | 15 | once | TRBJ2-7 | TRBD2
TGTGCCAGCAGCGGGGGGACAGGGGACGGTGAAGCTTTCTTT | CASSGGTGDGEAFF | TRBV2 | 14 | . | TRBJ1-1 | TRBD1
TGTGCCAGCAGCTTGGAGCTGCCCGGGGAATACAATGAGCAGTTCTTC | CASSLELPGEYNEQFF | TRBV5-5 | 16 | . | TRBJ2-1 | .
TGTGCCAGCAGCTTGGTCCCTCGGTCACCCCTCCACTTT | CASSLVPRSPLHF | TRBV5-5 | 13 | . | TRBJ1-6 | .